This entry lists 26 T cell receptor beta chains sequenced from one sample in a study of T-cell reconstitution after alpha-beta-depleted transplantation in children. Preparation of the TCRbeta library used unique molecular identifiers. Using its own MiXCR run on the PCR reads, TCRdb lists one record per CDR3 protein. The data contain about 610,000 distinct CDR3 sequences, more than 9% of them singletons. The specimen comprised PBMCs from the stem cell graft donor, sampled from the stem cell graft. The receptors were sampled from a human donor who donated a stem cell graft to a child with acute myeloid leukemia.

The sample holds a few counts of this clonotype. This chain uses TRBV4-3 with TRBJ2-5, with 9 bases that match TRBD2. This CDR3 contains 16 residues. CDR1 is LGHNA, CDR2 YSLEER, per germline. J gave up 5 bases and V 0 bases, and 7 bases lay outside the gene matches. The CDR3 nucleotides are TGCGCCAGCAGCCAAGACGTGGCGGGAGGGTTTGAGACCCAGTACTTC. Residues: CASSQDVAGGFETQYF.

In its sample, this clonotype was seen many times. The CDR3 reads CASSYGPGSVYEQYF. The CDR3 DNA reads as TGTGCCAGCAGTTATGGTCCGGGCTCAGTTTACGAGCAGTACTTC. V is TRBV6-5 and J is TRBJ2-7; D uncertain. V lost 3 bases and J 4 bases, leaving 16 bases between the germline ends. The CDR3 is made up of 15 amino acids. CDR1 and CDR2 (germline): MNHEY, SVGAGI.

The chain is built from TRBV20-1 and TRBJ2-4; D call uncertain. V lost 6 bases, J lost 0 bases, and 9 bases lay in between. Germline V lookup: CDR1 DFQATT, CDR2 SNEGSKA (reference sequence). This CDR3 spans 13 amino acids. Written as DNA, the CDR3 is TGCAGTGCGCGGATTGTAGCCAAAAACATTCAGTACTTC. Translated, it gives CSARIVAKNIQYF.

The genes are TRBV5-1 and TRBJ2-3; D is uncertain. The V end was cut by 6 bases, the J end by 2 bases, with 13 bases between. CDR1 is SGHRS, CDR2 YFSETQ, per germline. The CDR3 contains 14 residues. The CDR3 DNA sequence: TGCGCCAGCACATTCCCTGGCCCCACAGATACGCAGTATTTT. Translation: CASTFPGPTDTQYF.

This chain joins TRBV7-2 and TRBJ1-1; TRBD1 might be the D (6 bases). CDR1 is SGHTA and CDR2 is FQGNSA in the germline V gene. V was shortened by 5 bases and J by 6 bases, with 10 bases between the two germline ends. The CDR3 is 12 amino acids. The CDR3 nucleotides read TGTGCCAGCAGCAAAGGGACACCTGAAGCTTTCTTT. It specifies CASSKGTPEAFF. The complete variable domain, with remaining parts taken from reference TRBV7-2 and TRBJ1-1, reads GAGVSQSPSNKVTEKGKDVELRCDPISGHTALYWYRQSLGQGLEFLIYFQGNSAPDKSGLPSDRFSAERTGGSVSTLTIQRTQQEDSAVYLCASSKGTPEAFFGQGTRLTVV.

This sequence joins TRBV20-1 and TRBJ2-7; possible D gene TRBD2, 5 bases. Germline CDR1 DFQATT, CDR2 SNEGSKA (reference sequence). The V end lost 6 bases, the J end lost 5 bases, and 17 bases lay between the germline ends. The CDR3 has 13 residues. The CDR3 sequence is CSAGEGLVDEQYF. In DNA form, the CDR3 reads TGCAGTGCCGGGGAAGGCCTGGTCGACGAGCAGTACTTC.

This rearrangement joins TRBV11-2 to TRBJ2-3; 13 nucleotides match TRBD2. The CDR3 is 19 amino acids. Per germline, CDR1 SGHAT and CDR2 FQNNGV. The V gene end was trimmed by 1 base and the J gene end by 0 bases; junction bases not matched to a gene: 7. This CDR3 reads CASSLGGLAGSSSTDTQYF. The CDR3 nucleotides read TGTGCCAGCAGCTTAGGGGGACTAGCGGGATCCTCTAGCACAGATACGCAGTATTTT.

The rearrangement joins TRBV20-1 to TRBJ2-3, with D possibly matching TRBD1 (7 bases). The CDR3 runs to 13 residues. Germline loops: CDR1 DFQATT, CDR2 SNEGSKA (reference sequence). V was shortened by 5 bases and J by 4 bases, with 13 bases between the two germline ends. The chain's CDR3 is CSAGSGGSDTQYF. For the CDR3, the DNA is TGCAGTGCTGGCTCAGGGGGGTCAGATACGCAGTATTTT.

This clonotype was found a few times. V is TRBV5-5 and J is TRBJ2-3; D is perhaps TRBD2 (6 bases). V shed 4 bases and J shed 1 base, with 13 bases lying between them. Germline lookup yields CDR1 SGHKS and CDR2 YYEKEE (reference sequence). The length of the CDR3 is 15 residues. The CDR3 region has the DNA TGTGCCAGCAGCCTAACGACTAGGGGCACAGATACGCAGTATTTT. Protein sequence: CASSLTTRGTDTQYF.

This clonotype was found a few times. The V and J genes are TRBV7-2 and TRBJ2-7; 8 bases agree with TRBD2. V shed 5 bases and J 2 bases; nucleotides not matched to a gene: 8. The germline V gene has CDR1 SGHTA and CDR2 FQGNSA. The CDR3 has 15 amino acids. Here the CDR3 reads CASSRWERGTYEQYF. The DNA of the CDR3 is TGTGCCAGCAGCCGATGGGAGCGGGGGACCTACGAGCAGTACTTC.

This clonotype turned up a few times. The chain has TRBV5-1 and TRBJ2-7; 10 bases fit TRBD1. The CDR3 length is 16 residues. V was clipped by 4 bases and J by 0 bases; unmatched bases: 7. Germline-derived CDR1 and CDR2 are SGHRS and YFSETQ. The CDR3 DNA reads TGCGCCAGCAGCAATCCGGGACAGGGGACCTCCTACGAGCAGTACTTC. It yields the protein CASSNPGQGTSYEQYF.

As DNA, the CDR3 is TGTGCCAGCAGCAATCCTGGTGGGGCAACTGGTGAAAAACTGTTTTTT. Translation gives CASSNPGGATGEKLFF. The rearrangement uses TRBV3-1 and TRBJ1-4, with D tentatively TRBD1 (5 bases). In germline, CDR1 is LGHDT, CDR2 YNNKEL (reference sequence). The germline V and J ends were trimmed by 5 bases and 7 bases, with 20 bases remaining between them. The CDR3 runs 16 residues.

This chain connects TRBV20-1 to TRBJ1-1; D call uncertain. Between the trimmed V and J ends, which lost 3 bases and 6 bases, there was a span of 11 bases. Germline assignment: CDR1 DFQATT and CDR2 SNEGSKA (reference sequence). This CDR3 is 12 amino acids long. The CDR3 spells CSASSELAEAFF. The CDR3 DNA is TGCAGTGCTAGTTCAGAGTTGGCTGAAGCTTTCTTT.

This chain uses TRBV27 with TRBJ1-1, with D unclear. The CDR3 consists of 13 residues. Germline V gene data show CDR1 as MNHEY and CDR2 as SMNVEV (reference sequence). V shed 0 bases and J shed 11 bases, with 13 bases lying between them. CDR3: CASSLSYSSSAFF. The CDR3 coding sequence is TGTGCCAGCAGTTTATCCTACTCCTCGTCGGCTTTCTTT.

The chain is built from TRBV4-2 and TRBJ2-1; TRBD2 aligns across 10 bases. The V gene end was trimmed by 1 base and the J gene end by 6 bases; junction bases not matched to a gene: 6. CDR1 is LGHNA, CDR2 YNFKEQ, per germline. This CDR3 is built from 16 residues. The CDR3 bases are TGTGCCAGCAGCCAAGTCGCTCCTAGCGGGAGCAATGAGCAGTTCTTC. Its translation: CASSQVAPSGSNEQFF.

This clonotype has a single count. Written as DNA, the CDR3 is TGTGCCAGCAGTTACTCAATGGACAACTCCTACGAGCAGTACTTC. Translating gives CASSYSMDNSYEQYF. The V and J genes are TRBV6-5 and TRBJ2-7, with D possibly TRBD1 on 5 matching bases. Germline V gives CDR1 MNHEY, CDR2 SVGAGI. CDR3 length: 15 amino acids. Trimming stripped 0 bases from V and 0 bases from J, with 9 bases between.

This clonotype was observed a handful of times. CDR3 residues: CASRGVAGTNTGELFF. CDR3 DNA sequence: TGTGCCAGCAGGGGGGTAGCGGGAACAAACACCGGGGAGCTGTTTTTT. The rearrangement links TRBV6-5 to TRBJ2-2, with 8 bases identical to TRBD2. Germline V lookup: CDR1 MNHEY, CDR2 SVGAGI. V trimming: 6 bases; J trimming: 2 bases; junction bases outside the gene matches: 8. The CDR3 length is 16 residues.

This clonotype turned up a few times. The chain has TRBV2 and TRBJ2-1, with TRBD2 matching over 8 bases. Trimming at V came to 9 bases and at J to 5 bases, leaving 9 bases not matched to a gene. The CDR3 spans 14 residues. From germline, CDR1 is SNHLY and CDR2 FYNNEI. This chain's CDR3 is CARSWREENNEQFF. CDR3 in DNA: TGTGCCAGAAGTTGGCGGGAGGAAAACAATGAGCAGTTCTTC.

About this clonotype itself: Being one base from a much bigger clone, this may be a read error. The CDR3 ends on some other residue instead of the conserved phenylalanine or tryptophan, so this is likely a read error. The rearrangement joins TRBV25-1 to TRBJ1-1; D may be TRBD1 (5 bases). This CDR3 has 12 amino acids. Trimming pared 3 bases from V and 11 bases from J, leaving 13 bases between. Per germline, CDR1 MGHDK and CDR2 SYGVNS. Written as DNA, the CDR3 is TGTGCCAGCAGTGACGGGGCGGTAAGGGCTTTCTGT. Translating gives CASSDGAVRAFC.

This clonotype was recorded at least ten times. This CDR3 reads CASRPTSGGLNEQFF. The CDR3 region has the DNA TGTGCCAGCAGGCCCACTAGCGGGGGTCTCAATGAGCAGTTCTTC. This chain joins TRBV9 and TRBJ2-1; 11 nucleotides line up with TRBD2. The CDR3 covers 15 residues. The V gene's germline CDR1 is SGDLS and CDR2 YYNGEE. The V and J ends lost 5 bases and 6 bases, in that order; junction bases with no gene match: 7.

Only a few counts were recorded for this clonotype. The rearrangement links TRBV30 to TRBJ1-2, with D possibly TRBD1 on 6 matching bases. This CDR3 comprises 13 residues. Deletions cut 5 bases from V and 4 bases from J, with 14 bases between. Germline lookup yields CDR1 GTSNPN and CDR2 SVGIG (reference sequence). DNA for the CDR3: TGTGCCTGGGGGGACACGTCGTCCTATGGCTACACCTTC. Translated: CAWGDTSSYGYTF.

This clonotype has just a few counts. The chain carries TRBV7-2 and TRBJ2-3, with 14 positions matching TRBD2. V lost 0 bases, J lost 5 bases, and 7 bases stayed unmatched. CDR1 is SGHTA and CDR2 is FQGNSA in the germline V gene. This CDR3 contains 18 residues. CDR3 nucleotides: TGTGCCAGCAGCTTAGCGACTAGCGGGAGGGCCCGGGGAGATACGCAGTATTTT. Its translation: CASSLATSGRARGDTQYF.

This clonotype was observed many times. This chain connects TRBV14 to TRBJ1-2; 7 bases match TRBD1. J gave up 4 bases and V 2 bases, and 4 bases lay outside the gene matches. Germline CDR1 is SGHDN and CDR2 is FVKESK. The CDR3 totals 14 residues. Here the CDR3 reads CASSQKQGVYGYTF. In DNA, the CDR3 is TGTGCCAGCAGCCAAAAGCAGGGGGTCTATGGCTACACCTTC.

This sequence joins TRBV6-5 and TRBJ1-4; D ambiguous. Trimming took off 10 bases at V and 4 bases at J, with 22 bases between the two ends. Germline values: CDR1 MNHEY, CDR2 SVGAGI. The CDR3 totals 16 residues. The CDR3 is CATAPTVRRINEKLFF. DNA of the CDR3: TGTGCCACCGCGCCCACAGTTCGACGGATTAATGAAAAACTGTTTTTT.

This clonotype has more than one count but fewer than ten. The chain carries TRBV5-1 and TRBJ1-6; 9 bases match TRBD1. The CDR3 loop spans 14 amino acids. The J segment lost 8 bases and the V segment lost 4 bases, leaving 4 bases of the junction unmatched. Germline V gene lookup returns CDR1 SGHRS and CDR2 YFSETQ. This chain's CDR3 is CASSPTGGDSPLHF. The CDR3 DNA is TGCGCCAGCAGCCCAACAGGGGGCGATTCACCCCTCCACTTT.

This clonotype was detected many times. This chain links TRBV28 with TRBJ2-2; 11 bases align to TRBD2. The CDR3 runs to 16 residues. Trimming cost V 6 bases and J 2 bases; bases outside gene matches: 5. Germline V gene data show CDR1 as MDHEN and CDR2 as SYDVKM. The CDR3 nucleotides are TGTGCCAGCAGACCTAGCGGGAGGCGAAACACCGGGGAGCTGTTTTTT. Protein product: CASRPSGRRNTGELFF.